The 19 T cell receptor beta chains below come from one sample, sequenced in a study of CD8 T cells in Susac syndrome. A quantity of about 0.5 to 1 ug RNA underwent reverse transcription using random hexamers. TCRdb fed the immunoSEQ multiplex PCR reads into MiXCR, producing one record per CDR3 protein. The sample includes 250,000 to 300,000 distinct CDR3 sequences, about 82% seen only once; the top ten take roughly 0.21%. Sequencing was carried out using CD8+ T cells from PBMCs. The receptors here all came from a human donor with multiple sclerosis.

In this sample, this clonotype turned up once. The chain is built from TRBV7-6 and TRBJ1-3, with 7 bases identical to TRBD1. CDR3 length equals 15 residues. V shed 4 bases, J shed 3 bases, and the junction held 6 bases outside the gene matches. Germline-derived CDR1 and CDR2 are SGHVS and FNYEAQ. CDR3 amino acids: CASSSGQTFGNTIYF. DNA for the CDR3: TGTGCCAGCAGCTCGGGACAGACATTTGGAAACACCATATATTTT.

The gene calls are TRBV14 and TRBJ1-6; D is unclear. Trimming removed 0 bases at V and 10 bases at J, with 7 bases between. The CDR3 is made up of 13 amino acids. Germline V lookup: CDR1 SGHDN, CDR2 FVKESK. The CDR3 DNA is TGTGCCAGCAGCCAAGATCTTTCCTCACCCCTCCACTTT. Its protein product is CASSQDLSSPLHF.

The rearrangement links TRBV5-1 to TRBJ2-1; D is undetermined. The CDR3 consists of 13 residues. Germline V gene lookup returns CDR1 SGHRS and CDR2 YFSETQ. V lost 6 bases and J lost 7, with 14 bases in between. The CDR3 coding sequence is TGCGCCAGCATCCCTAGGTCCGGAAATGAGCAGTTCTTC. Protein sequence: CASIPRSGNEQFF.

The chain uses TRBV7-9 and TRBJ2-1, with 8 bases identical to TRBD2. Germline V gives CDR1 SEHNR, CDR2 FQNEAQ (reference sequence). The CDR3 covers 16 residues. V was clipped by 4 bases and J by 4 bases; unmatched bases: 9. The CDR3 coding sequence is TGTGCCAGCAGCTCCGAGCGGGAGAAATCTTACAATGAGCAGTTCTTC. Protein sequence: CASSSEREKSYNEQFF. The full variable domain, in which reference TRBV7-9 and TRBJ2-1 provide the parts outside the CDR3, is DTGVSQNPRHKITKRGQNVTFRCDPISEHNRLYWYRQTLGQGPEFLTYFQNEAQLEKSRLLSDRFSAERPKGSFSTLEIQRTEQGDSAMYLCASSSEREKSYNEQFFGPGTRLTVL.

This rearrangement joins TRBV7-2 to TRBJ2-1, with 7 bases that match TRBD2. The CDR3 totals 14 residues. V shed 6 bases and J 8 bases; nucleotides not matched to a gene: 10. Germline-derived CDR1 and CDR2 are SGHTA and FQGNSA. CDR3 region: CASRDTGGIDEQFF. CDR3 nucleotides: TGTGCCAGCAGGGATACGGGAGGCATCGATGAGCAGTTCTTC.

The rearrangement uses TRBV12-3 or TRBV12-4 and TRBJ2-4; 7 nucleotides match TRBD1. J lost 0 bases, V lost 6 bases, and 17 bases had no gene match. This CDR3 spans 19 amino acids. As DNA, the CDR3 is TGTGCCAGCAGACCTACTACCGGGACAGAACATATAGCCAAAAACATTCAGTACTTC. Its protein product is CASRPTTGTEHIAKNIQYF.

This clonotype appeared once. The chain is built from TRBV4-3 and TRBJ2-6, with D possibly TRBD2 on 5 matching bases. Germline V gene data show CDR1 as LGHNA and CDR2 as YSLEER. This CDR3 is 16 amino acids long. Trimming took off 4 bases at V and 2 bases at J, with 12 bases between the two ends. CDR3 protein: CASSRFGEAGANVLTF. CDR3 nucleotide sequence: TGCGCCAGCAGCCGATTCGGGGAAGCTGGGGCCAACGTCCTGACTTTC.

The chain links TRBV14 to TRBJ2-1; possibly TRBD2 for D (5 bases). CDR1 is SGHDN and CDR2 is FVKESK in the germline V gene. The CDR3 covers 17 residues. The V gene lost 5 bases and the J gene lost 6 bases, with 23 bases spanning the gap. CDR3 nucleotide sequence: TGTGCCAGCAGCTCTTCGGCTAGCAGTTCTACTTTCAATGAGCAGTTCTTC. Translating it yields CASSSSASSSTFNEQFF.

The CDR3 DNA sequence: TGTGCCAGCAGCCAGGGACAGCTCGTTGCAACTAATGAAAAACTGTTTTTT. Translation: CASSQGQLVATNEKLFF. The chain combines TRBV11-2 with TRBJ1-4; 7 positions match TRBD1. Trimming took 5 bases from V and 0 from J; bases not matched to a gene: 9. Germline V gene sequence: CDR1 SGHAT, CDR2 FQNNGV. This CDR3 contains 17 residues.

Here the CDR3 reads CASREGTYTEAFF. The DNA of the CDR3 is TGTGCCAGCAGGGAGGGTACGTACACTGAAGCTTTCTTT. This chain connects TRBV6-4 to TRBJ1-1; no clear D gene. V lost 6 bases and J lost 3, with 11 bases in between. The CDR3 loop spans 13 amino acids. CDR1 and CDR2 (germline): MRHNA, SNTAGT.

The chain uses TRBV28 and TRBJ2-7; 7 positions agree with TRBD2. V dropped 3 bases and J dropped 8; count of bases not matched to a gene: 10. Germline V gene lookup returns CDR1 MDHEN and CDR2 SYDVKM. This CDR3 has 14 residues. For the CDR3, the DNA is TGTGCCAGCAGTTTTCCGGCAGCGGGGATTCAGCAGTACTTC. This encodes CASSFPAAGIQQYF.

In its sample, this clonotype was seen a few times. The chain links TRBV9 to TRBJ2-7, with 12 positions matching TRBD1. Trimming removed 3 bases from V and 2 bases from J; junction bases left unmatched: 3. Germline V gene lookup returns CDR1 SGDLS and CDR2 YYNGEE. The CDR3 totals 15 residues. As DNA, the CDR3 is TGTGCCAGCAGCGGCCGGGACAGGGGGCCCTACGAGCAGTACTTC. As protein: CASSGRDRGPYEQYF.

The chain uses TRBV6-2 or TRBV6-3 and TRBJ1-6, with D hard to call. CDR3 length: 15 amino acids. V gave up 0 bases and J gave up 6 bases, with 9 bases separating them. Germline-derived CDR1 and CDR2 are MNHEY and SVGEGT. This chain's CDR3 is CASSYSGRGNSPLHF. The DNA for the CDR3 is TGTGCCAGCAGTTACTCCGGACGGGGTAATTCACCCCTCCACTTT.

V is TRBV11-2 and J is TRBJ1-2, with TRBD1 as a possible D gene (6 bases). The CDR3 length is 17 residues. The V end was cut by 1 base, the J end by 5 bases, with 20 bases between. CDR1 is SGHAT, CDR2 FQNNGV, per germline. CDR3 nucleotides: TGTGCCAGCAGCTTAGGGACCGGGGGGCAGGGGTCTTATGGCTACACCTTC. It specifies CASSLGTGGQGSYGYTF.

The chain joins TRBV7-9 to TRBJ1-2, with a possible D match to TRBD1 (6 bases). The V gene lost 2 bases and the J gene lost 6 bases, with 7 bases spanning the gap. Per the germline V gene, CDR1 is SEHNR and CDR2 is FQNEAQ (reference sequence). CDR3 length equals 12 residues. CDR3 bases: TGTGCCAGCAGCTTATACAGGGATGGCTACACCTTC. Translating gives CASSLYRDGYTF. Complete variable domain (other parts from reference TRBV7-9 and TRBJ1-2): DTGVSQNPRHKITKRGQNVTFRCDPISEHNRLYWYRQTLGQGPEFLTYFQNEAQLEKSRLLSDRFSAERPKGSFSTLEIQRTEQGDSAMYLCASSLYRDGYTFGSGTRLTVV.

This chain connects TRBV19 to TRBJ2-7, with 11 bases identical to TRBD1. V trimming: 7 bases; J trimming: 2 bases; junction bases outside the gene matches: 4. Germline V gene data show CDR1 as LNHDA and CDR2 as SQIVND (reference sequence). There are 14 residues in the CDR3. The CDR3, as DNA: TGTGCCAGTAAACCGGGACAGGGGGCCTACGAGCAGTACTTC. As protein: CASKPGQGAYEQYF. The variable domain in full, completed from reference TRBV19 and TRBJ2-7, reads DGGITQSPKYLFRKEGQNVTLSCEQNLNHDAMYWYRQDPGQGLRLIYYSQIVNDFQKGDIAEGYSVSREKKESFPLTVTSAQKNPTAFYLCASKPGQGAYEQYFGPGTRLTVT.

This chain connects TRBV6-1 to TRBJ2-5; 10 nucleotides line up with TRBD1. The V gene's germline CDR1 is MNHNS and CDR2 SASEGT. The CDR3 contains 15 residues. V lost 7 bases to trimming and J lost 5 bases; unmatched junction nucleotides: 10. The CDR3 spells CASIRGTGAMETQYF. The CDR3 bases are TGTGCCAGCATCCGGGGGACAGGGGCCATGGAGACCCAGTACTTC.

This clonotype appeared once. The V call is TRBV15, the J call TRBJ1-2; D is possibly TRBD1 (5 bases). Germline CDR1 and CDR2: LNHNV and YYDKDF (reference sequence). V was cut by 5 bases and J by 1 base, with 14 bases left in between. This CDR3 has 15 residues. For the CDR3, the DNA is TGTGCCACCAGCTTCGGGACGGACTTTAACTATGGCTACACCTTC. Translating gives CATSFGTDFNYGYTF.

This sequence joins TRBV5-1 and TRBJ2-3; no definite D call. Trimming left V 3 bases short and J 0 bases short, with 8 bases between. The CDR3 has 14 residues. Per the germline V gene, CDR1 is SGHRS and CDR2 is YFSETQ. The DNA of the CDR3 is TGCGCCAGCAGCTGGATGGTTAGCACAGATACGCAGTATTTT. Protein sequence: CASSWMVSTDTQYF.